This TCR beta chain was captured in a study of cytomegalovirus exposure and HLA in healthy donors. Vbeta (60) and Jbeta (13) primers were used in the PCR. Clones were read by immunoSEQ multiplex PCR, and TCRdb kept only the in-frame ones, dropping some. The data contain about 120,000 clones, around three quarters of them singletons. Germline V gives CDR1 SGHDN, CDR2 FVKESK. The V gene lost 7 bases and the J gene lost 5 bases, with 17 bases spanning the gap. The CDR3 runs 15 residues. The sample consisted of PBMCs. The gene calls are TRBV14 and TRBJ2-2, with D possibly being TRBD2 (6 bases). This sequence was found in a man between 35 and 55 years old in good health and CMV-seropositive. The CDR3 reads CASTTTGVPTGELFF. CDR3 DNA: TGTGCCAGCACCACTACGGGGGTGCCGACCGGGGAGCTGTTTTTT. The entire variable domain, with the rest obtained from reference TRBV14 and TRBJ2-2, is as follows: EAGVTQFPSHSVIEKGQTVTLRCDPISGHDNLYWYRRVMGKEIKFLLHFVKESKQDESGMPNNRFLAERTGGTYSTLKVQPAELEDSGVYFCASTTTGVPTGELFFGEGSRLTVL.